This note documents a single T cell receptor beta chain sequence. The V end lost 5 bases, the J end lost 1 base, and 9 bases lay between the germline ends. CDR3 length equals 15 residues. Per germline, CDR1 SGHAT and CDR2 FQNNGV. This record comes from a study of blood T cell repertoires in COVID-19. Clones were read by immunoSEQ multiplex PCR, and TCRdb kept only the in-frame ones, dropping some. The repertoire holds just over 650,000 clones, with just under 90% as singletons. The sequence was collected from a woman aged 18-29 years with acute or convalescent COVID-19. This chain uses TRBV11-2 with TRBJ2-6, with D unclear. Sequencing was carried out using peripheral blood. The CDR3 region has the DNA TGTGCCAGCAGCCCGCAGGTATCTGGGGCCAACGTCCTGACTTTC. Its translation is CASSPQVSGANVLTF.